Listed below are T cell receptor beta chains from one sample, sequenced in a study of T cells after yellow fever vaccination. TCRdb analysed the 5' RACE reads with MiXCR anew, one entry per CDR3 protein. The data show about 580,000 distinct CDR3 sequences, about 17% seen once. Source: PBMCs, taken less than 6 days after the first yellow fever vaccination. These receptors originate from a man aged 18 to 29 who received the YFV17D yellow fever vaccine. Both conserved end residues are part of each CDR3. The D gene is left open where the match is weak. The size of a clone is reported for some rows only, either as once, few or many, or as a class for expanded clones.

j_gene | v_gene | len | d_gene | abundance | CDR3aa | CDR3nt
TRBJ2-1 | TRBV7-2 | 13 | - | few | CASSLGMGYEQFF | TGTGCCAGCAGCTTAGGTATGGGGTATGAGCAGTTCTTC
TRBJ1-2 | TRBV20-1 | 14 | TRBD1 | few | CSANEQGIGSGYTF | TGCAGTGCCAACGAACAGGGGATAGGAAGTGGCTACACCTTC
TRBJ1-1 | TRBV20-1 | 13 | - | few | CSAPRHPNTEAFF | TGCAGTGCTCCTAGACACCCAAACACTGAAGCTTTCTTT
TRBJ2-5 | TRBV29-1 | 10 | - | - | CSVVEETQYF | TGCAGCGTTGTAGAAGAGACCCAGTACTTC
TRBJ2-1 | TRBV11-2 | 15 | - | few | CASNTAGSSYNEQFF | TGTGCCAGCAACACGGCGGGGAGCTCCTACAATGAGCAGTTCTTC
TRBJ2-5 | TRBV7-2 | 15 | - | - | CASSTKTALGETQYF | TGTGCCAGCAGTACTAAGACTGCCCTCGGGGAGACCCAGTACTTC
TRBJ2-1 | TRBV12-3/TRBV12-4 | 11 | TRBD2 | few | CASSFRGGQFF | TGTGCCAGCAGTTTTCGGGGGGGCCAGTTCTTC
TRBJ1-6 | TRBV12-3/TRBV12-4 | 12 | - | - | CASSRQWSPLHF | TGTGCCAGCAGCCGACAGTGGTCACCCCTCCACTTT
TRBJ1-5 | TRBV7-2 | 12 | - | - | CASSLFSQPQHF | TGTGCCAGCAGCTTGTTCTCTCAGCCCCAGCATTTT
TRBJ1-4 | TRBV29-1 | 14 | - | many | CSANVGGRNEKLFF | TGCAGCGCAAATGTCGGCGGCCGTAATGAAAAACTGTTTTTT
TRBJ2-2 | TRBV4-1 | 15 | TRBD2 | many | CASSPGTSGGGELFF | TGCGCCAGCAGCCCCGGGACTAGCGGGGGGGGGGAGCTGTTTTTT
TRBJ2-1 | TRBV5-1 | 16 | - | few | CASWQAPGGGNNEQFF | TGCGCCAGCTGGCAGGCTCCGGGGGGCGGAAACAATGAGCAGTTCTTC
TRBJ2-5 | TRBV7-8 | 14 | - | few | CASSFLSHQGAQYF | TGTGCCAGCAGCTTTCTCTCCCACCAAGGGGCCCAGTACTTC
TRBJ1-2 | TRBV10-3 | 13 | TRBD1 | few | CAIRQGDYYGYTF | TGTGCCATCAGACAGGGGGATTACTATGGCTACACCTTC
TRBJ1-2 | TRBV27 | 14 | - | few | CASSSGRTNYGYTF | TGTGCCAGCAGTTCCGGCAGGACTAACTATGGCTACACCTTC
TRBJ2-7 | TRBV7-2 | 14 | TRBD2 | - | CASRPLAGGYEQYF | TGTGCCAGCAGACCCCTAGCGGGGGGCTACGAGCAGTACTTC
TRBJ1-2 | TRBV4-1 | 14 | - | many | CASSLQGTNYGYTF | TGCGCCAGCAGCCTCCAGGGGACGAACTATGGCTACACCTTC
TRBJ2-2 | TRBV5-1 | 16 | - | many | CASSLNWVANTGELFF | TGCGCCAGCAGCTTGAATTGGGTAGCGAACACCGGGGAGCTGTTTTTT
TRBJ2-5 | TRBV12-3/TRBV12-4 | 13 | - | - | CASGRDTQETQYF | TGTGCCAGCGGACGGGACACCCAAGAGACCCAGTACTTC
TRBJ2-7 | TRBV5-1 | 14 | - | many | CASSLVGSSYEQYF | TGTGCCAGCAGCTTAGTCGGCAGCTCCTACGAGCAGTACTTC
TRBJ2-1 | TRBV4-3 | 17 | - | - | CASSPRSWTSSYNEQFF | TGCGCCAGCAGCCCACGAAGTTGGACCAGCTCCTACAATGAGCAGTTCTTC
TRBJ2-3 | TRBV9 | 15 | - | - | CASSTRGWGTDTQYF | TGTGCCAGCAGCACCAGGGGTTGGGGCACAGATACGCAGTATTTT
TRBJ2-3 | TRBV7-9 | 15 | TRBD2 | - | CASSLRAGGSDTQYF | TGTGCCAGCAGCTTAAGGGCGGGGGGCTCCGATACGCAGTATTTT
TRBJ2-1 | TRBV2 | 14 | TRBD2 | - | CASIGLAGGREQFF | TGTGCCAGCATTGGACTAGCGGGGGGGCGTGAGCAGTTCTTC
TRBJ2-3 | TRBV12-3/TRBV12-4 | 17 | TRBD1 | - | CASSLRGGRGFTDTQYF | TGTGCCAGCAGTTTAAGGGGTGGCAGGGGGTTTACAGATACGCAGTATTTT
TRBJ2-7 | TRBV7-2 | 14 | - | - | CASSLEGPSYEQYF | TGTGCCAGCAGCTTAGAAGGGCCGTCCTACGAGCAGTACTTC
TRBJ2-5 | TRBV15 | 13 | - | few | CATSRDSGETQYF | TGTGCCACCAGCAGAGATTCCGGCGAGACCCAGTACTTC
TRBJ2-1 | TRBV5-4 | 15 | TRBD1 | - | CASSPKGQTYNEQFF | TGTGCCAGCAGCCCCAAGGGACAGACCTACAATGAGCAGTTCTTC
TRBJ2-1 | TRBV5-1 | 14 | - | few | CASSLASAYNEQFF | TGCGCCAGCAGCTTGGCCTCCGCCTACAATGAGCAGTTCTTC
TRBJ1-2 | TRBV28 | 11 | - | - | CASSSGRGYTF | TGTGCCAGCAGTTCGGGACGGGGCTACACCTTC
TRBJ2-7 | TRBV5-1 | 13 | - | - | CASSFQEAYEQYF | TGCGCCAGCAGCTTTCAGGAGGCCTACGAGCAGTACTTC
TRBJ2-4 | TRBV10-3 | 13 | - | many | CAISSKTADIQYF | TGTGCCATCAGTTCAAAGACGGCGGACATTCAGTACTTC
TRBJ2-5 | TRBV7-9 | 16 | TRBD2 | few | CASSLRLAGAGETQYF | TGTGCCAGCAGCTTACGACTAGCGGGGGCCGGGGAGACCCAGTACTTC
TRBJ2-3 | TRBV7-7 | 13 | TRBD2 | - | CASSHGLGDTQYF | TGTGCTAGCAGCCACGGACTAGGAGATACGCAGTATTTT
TRBJ2-1 | TRBV7-8 | 17 | TRBD2 | few | CASSPWARRGGYNEQFF | TGTGCCAGCAGCCCCTGGGCAAGGCGGGGGGGCTACAATGAGCAGTTCTTC
TRBJ2-1 | TRBV25-1 | 14 | - | - | CASSDPPYYNEQFF | TGTGCCAGCAGTGACCCCCCCTACTACAATGAGCAGTTCTTC
TRBJ1-1 | TRBV20-1 | 14 | - | few | CSAWPRGMNTEAFF | TGCAGTGCCTGGCCCCGGGGCATGAACACTGAAGCTTTCTTT
TRBJ1-1 | TRBV11-2 | 14 | - | - | CASSLDLTHTEAFF | TGTGCCAGCAGCCTGGACCTAACCCACACTGAAGCTTTCTTT
TRBJ2-5 | TRBV24-1 | 13 | - | - | CATSLQNEETQYF | TGTGCCACCAGCCTACAGAACGAAGAGACCCAGTACTTC
TRBJ2-2 | TRBV7-3 | 15 | TRBD1 | - | CASSPGTGASGELFF | TGTGCCAGCAGCCCCGGGACAGGGGCGTCCGGGGAGCTGTTTTTT
TRBJ1-6 | TRBV4-3 | 16 | - | few | CASSQEGGHLNSPLHF | TGCGCCAGCAGCCAAGAGGGGGGACACCTAAATTCACCCCTCCACTTT
TRBJ2-7 | TRBV20-1 | 12 | - | few | CSARSASYEQYF | TGCAGTGCTAGAAGCGCATCCTACGAGCAGTACTTC
TRBJ2-1 | TRBV5-1 | 16 | TRBD1 | few | CASSFTPTGGSNEQFF | TGCGCCAGCAGCTTTACTCCGACAGGGGGCAGCAATGAGCAGTTCTTC
TRBJ2-3 | TRBV20-1 | 11 | - | many | CSASSGDTQYF | TGCAGTGCTAGCAGCGGGGATACGCAGTATTTT
TRBJ2-5 | TRBV2 | 12 | TRBD1 | many | CAYRGVAETQYF | TGTGCCTACAGGGGGGTCGCAGAGACCCAGTACTTC
TRBJ1-1 | TRBV20-1 | 14 | - | - | CSAQQVRWNTEAFF | TGCAGTGCTCAGCAGGTGAGGTGGAACACTGAAGCTTTCTTT
TRBJ2-1 | TRBV5-1 | 16 | - | - | CASSLAELSGSNEQFF | TGCGCCAGCAGCTTGGCCGAGTTATCGGGGTCGAATGAGCAGTTCTTC
TRBJ1-2 | TRBV5-1 | 15 | - | - | CASSLESYSNYGYTF | TGCGCCAGCAGCTTGGAGTCATATTCTAACTATGGCTACACCTTC